This T cell receptor beta chain was profiled in a study of T cell clonotyping in hematopoietic cell transplantation. This clone showed up just once. Antigen specificity is unknown. Produced via immunoSEQ multiplex PCR; TCRdb's table is partial and in-frame only. The data contain under 15,000 clones, roughly nine tenths of them singletons. The study's findings and limits: Without cell sorting, CD4 versus CD8 contributions remain unresolved. Recipient TCR diversity dropped after transplant; expanded clonotypes rose from day 30 to 180. Broader posttransplant TCR repertoire diversity was predicted by graft donor and pretransplant recipient Inverse Simpson Index values.

This clonotype was sampled from a human donor who either received an allogeneic hematopoietic cell transplant for a myeloid malignancy or was a related donor (not recorded which). Some clones in this sample may be carry-over from other donors' samples. The specimen sequenced was peripheral blood mononuclear cells.

This CDR3 reads CASSPGQMNTEAFF. The CDR3 DNA sequence: TGTGCCAGCAGCCCCGGACAGATGAACACTGAAGCTTTCTTT. The rearrangement uses TRBV7-3 and TRBJ1-1; D is perhaps TRBD1 (6 bases). From germline, CDR1 is SGHTA and CDR2 FQGTGA. V was cut by 5 bases and J by 0 bases, with 10 bases left in between. CDR3 size: 14 residues.